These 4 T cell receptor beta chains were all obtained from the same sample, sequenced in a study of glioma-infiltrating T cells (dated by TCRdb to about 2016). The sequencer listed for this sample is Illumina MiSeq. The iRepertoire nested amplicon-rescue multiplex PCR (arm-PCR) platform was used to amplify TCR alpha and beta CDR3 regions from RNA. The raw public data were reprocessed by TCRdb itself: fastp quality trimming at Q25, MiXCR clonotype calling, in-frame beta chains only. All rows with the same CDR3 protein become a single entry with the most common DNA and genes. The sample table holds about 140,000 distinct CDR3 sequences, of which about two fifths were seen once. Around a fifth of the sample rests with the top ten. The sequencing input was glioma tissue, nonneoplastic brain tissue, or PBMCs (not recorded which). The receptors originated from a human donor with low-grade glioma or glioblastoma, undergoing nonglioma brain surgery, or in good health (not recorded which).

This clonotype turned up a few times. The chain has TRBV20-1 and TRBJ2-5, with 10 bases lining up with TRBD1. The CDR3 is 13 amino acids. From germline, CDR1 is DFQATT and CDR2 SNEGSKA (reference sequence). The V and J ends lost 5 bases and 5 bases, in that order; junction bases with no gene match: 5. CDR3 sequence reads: CSAPDRGKETQYF. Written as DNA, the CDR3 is TGCAGTGCTCCGGACAGGGGGAAGGAGACCCAGTACTTC.

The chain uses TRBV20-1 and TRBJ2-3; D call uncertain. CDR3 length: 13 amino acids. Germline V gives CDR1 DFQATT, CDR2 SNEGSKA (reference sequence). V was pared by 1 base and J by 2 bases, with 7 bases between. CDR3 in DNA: TGCAGTGCTAGAGTGGCGAACACAGATACGCAGTATTTT. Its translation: CSARVANTDTQYF.

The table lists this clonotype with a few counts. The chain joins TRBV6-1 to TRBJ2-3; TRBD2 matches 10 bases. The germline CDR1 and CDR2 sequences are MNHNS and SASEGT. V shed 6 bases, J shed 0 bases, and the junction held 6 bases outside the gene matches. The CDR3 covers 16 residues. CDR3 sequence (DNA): TGTGCCAGCAGAATACTAGCGGGGTGGAGCACAGATACGCAGTATTTT. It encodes CASRILAGWSTDTQYF.

The CDR3 DNA sequence: TGTGCCAGCAGTGAAGTTGGGAGGCAAGAGACCCAGTACTTC. Encoded protein: CASSEVGRQETQYF. This chain links TRBV6-1 with TRBJ2-5; possibly TRBD2 for D (6 bases). Germline CDR1 is MNHNS and CDR2 is SASEGT. Trimming removed 1 base at V and 2 bases at J, with 8 bases between. This CDR3 is built from 14 residues.